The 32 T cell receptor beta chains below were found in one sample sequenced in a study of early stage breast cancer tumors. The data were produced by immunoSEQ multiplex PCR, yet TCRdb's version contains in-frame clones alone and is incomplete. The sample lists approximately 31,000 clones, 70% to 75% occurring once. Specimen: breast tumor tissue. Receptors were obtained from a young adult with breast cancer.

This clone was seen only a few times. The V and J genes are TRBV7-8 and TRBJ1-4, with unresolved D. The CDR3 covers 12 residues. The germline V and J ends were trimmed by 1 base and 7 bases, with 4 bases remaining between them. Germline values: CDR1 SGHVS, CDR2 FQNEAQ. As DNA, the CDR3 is TGTGCCAGCAGCTTAGAACGTGAAAAACTGTTTTTT. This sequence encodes CASSLEREKLFF.

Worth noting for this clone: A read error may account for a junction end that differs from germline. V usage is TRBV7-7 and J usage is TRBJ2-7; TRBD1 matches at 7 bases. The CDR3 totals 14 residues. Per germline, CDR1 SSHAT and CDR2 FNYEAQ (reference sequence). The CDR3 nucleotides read TGTGCTAGCAGCTTGGGGACAGATTCCTACGAGCAGTACTTC. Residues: CASSLGTDSYEQYF.

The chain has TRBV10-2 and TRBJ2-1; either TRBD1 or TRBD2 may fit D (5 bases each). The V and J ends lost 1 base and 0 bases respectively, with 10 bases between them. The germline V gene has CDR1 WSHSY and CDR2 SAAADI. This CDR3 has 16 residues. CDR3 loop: CASSEWDGRSYNEQFF. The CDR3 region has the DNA TGCGCCAGCAGTGAGTGGGACGGACGCTCCTACAATGAGCAGTTCTTC.

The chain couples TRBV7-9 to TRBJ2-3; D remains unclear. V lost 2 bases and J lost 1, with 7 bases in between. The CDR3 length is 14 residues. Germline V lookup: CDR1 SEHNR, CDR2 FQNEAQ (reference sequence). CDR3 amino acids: CASSLLMGTDTQYF. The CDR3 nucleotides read TGTGCCAGCAGCTTATTGATGGGCACAGATACGCAGTATTTT. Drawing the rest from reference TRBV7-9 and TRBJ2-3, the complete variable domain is DTGVSQNPRHKITKRGQNVTFRCDPISEHNRLYWYRQTLGQGPEFLTYFQNEAQLEKSRLLSDRFSAERPKGSFSTLEIQRTEQGDSAMYLCASSLLMGTDTQYFGPGTRLTVL.

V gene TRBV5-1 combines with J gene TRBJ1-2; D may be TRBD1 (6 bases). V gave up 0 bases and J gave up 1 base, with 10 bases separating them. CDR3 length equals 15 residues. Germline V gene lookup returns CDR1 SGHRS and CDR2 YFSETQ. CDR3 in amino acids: CASSLDPGDNYGYTF. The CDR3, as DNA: TGCGCCAGCAGCTTGGATCCAGGGGATAACTATGGCTACACCTTC.

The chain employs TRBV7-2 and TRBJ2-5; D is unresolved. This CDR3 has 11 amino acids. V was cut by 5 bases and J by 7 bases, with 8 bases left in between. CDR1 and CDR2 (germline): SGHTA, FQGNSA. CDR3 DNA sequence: TGTGCCAGCAGCCTCATAGGGACCCAGTACTTC. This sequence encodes CASSLIGTQYF.

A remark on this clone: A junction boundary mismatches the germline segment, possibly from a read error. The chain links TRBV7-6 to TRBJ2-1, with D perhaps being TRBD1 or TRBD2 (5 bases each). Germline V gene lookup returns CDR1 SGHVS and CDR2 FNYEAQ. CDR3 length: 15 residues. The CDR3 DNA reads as TGTGCCGGCAGCTTTCATCGGGGCACCTCCAATGAGCAGTTCTTC. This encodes CAGSFHRGTSNEQFF.

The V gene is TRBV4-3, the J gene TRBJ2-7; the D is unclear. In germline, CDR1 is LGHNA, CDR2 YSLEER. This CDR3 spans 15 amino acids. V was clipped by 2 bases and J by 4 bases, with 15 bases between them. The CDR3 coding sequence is TGCGCCAGCAGCCAAAACTGGGCCAATGGGTACGAGCAGTACTTC. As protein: CASSQNWANGYEQYF.

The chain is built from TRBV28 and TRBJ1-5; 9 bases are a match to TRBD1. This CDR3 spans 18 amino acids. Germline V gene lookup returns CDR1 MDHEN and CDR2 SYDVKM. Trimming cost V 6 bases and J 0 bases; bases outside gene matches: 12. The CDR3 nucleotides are TGTGCCAGCAGATCTCCGGGACAGGGTCTCACTAGCAATCAGCCCCAGCATTTT. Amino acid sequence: CASRSPGQGLTSNQPQHF.

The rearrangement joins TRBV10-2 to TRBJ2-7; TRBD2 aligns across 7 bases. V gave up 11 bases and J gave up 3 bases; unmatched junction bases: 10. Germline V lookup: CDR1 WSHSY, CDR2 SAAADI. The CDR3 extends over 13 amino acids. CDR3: CAAGTGGHYEQYF. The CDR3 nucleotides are TGCGCCGCGGGGACGGGAGGACACTACGAGCAGTACTTC.

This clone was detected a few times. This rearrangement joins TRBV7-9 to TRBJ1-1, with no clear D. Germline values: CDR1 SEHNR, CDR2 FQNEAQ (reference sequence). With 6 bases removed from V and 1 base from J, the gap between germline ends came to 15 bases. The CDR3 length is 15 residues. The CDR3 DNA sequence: TGTGCCAGCAGTACTCCCTGGGCAGGGAACACTGAAGCTTTCTTT. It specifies CASSTPWAGNTEAFF.

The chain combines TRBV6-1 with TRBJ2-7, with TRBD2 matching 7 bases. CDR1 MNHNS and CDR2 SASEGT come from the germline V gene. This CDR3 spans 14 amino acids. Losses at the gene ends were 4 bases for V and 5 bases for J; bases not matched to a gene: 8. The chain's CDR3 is CASSARGSRHEQYF. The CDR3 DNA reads TGTGCCAGCAGTGCCCGCGGGAGTCGGCACGAGCAGTACTTC.

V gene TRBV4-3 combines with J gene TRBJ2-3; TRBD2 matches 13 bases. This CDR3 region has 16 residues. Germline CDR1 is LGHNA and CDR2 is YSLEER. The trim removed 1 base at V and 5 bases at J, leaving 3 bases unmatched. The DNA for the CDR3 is TGCGCCAGCAGCCAAGGAGGACTAGCGGGAGTAGATACGCAGTATTTT. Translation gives CASSQGGLAGVDTQYF.

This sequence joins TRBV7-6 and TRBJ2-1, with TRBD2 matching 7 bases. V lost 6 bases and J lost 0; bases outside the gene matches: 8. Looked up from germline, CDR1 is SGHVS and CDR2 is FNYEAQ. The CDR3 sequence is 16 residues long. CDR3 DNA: TGTGCCAGCAGTCCACTAGCGCAGAGCTCCTACAATGAGCAGTTCTTC. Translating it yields CASSPLAQSSYNEQFF.

CDR3 in amino acids: CASSPYRGLQYF. Written as DNA, the CDR3 is TGTGCCAGCAGTCCATACAGGGGACTACAGTATTTT. This sequence joins TRBV6-5 and TRBJ2-3; D may match TRBD1 or TRBD2 (7 bases each). The CDR3 spans 12 residues. Germline CDR1 MNHEY, CDR2 SVGAGI. Trimming took 5 bases from V and 12 from J, leaving 15 bases between them.

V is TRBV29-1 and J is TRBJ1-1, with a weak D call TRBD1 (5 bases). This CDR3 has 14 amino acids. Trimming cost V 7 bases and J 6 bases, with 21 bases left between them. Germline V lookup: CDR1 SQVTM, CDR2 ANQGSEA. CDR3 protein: CSGVPGTEPSEAFF. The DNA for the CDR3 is TGCAGCGGCGTCCCCGGGACGGAACCCTCTGAAGCTTTCTTT. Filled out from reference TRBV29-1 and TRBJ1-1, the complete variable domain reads SAVISQKPSRDICQRGTSLTIQCQVDSQVTMMFWYRQQPGQSLTLIATANQGSEATYESGFVIDKFPISRPNLTFSTLTVSNMSPEDSSIYLCSGVPGTEPSEAFFGQGTRLTVV.

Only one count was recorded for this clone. The CDR3 protein is CSVDRDRVHGYTF. In nucleotides, the CDR3 is TGCAGCGTTGATAGGGACAGGGTCCATGGCTACACCTTC. The chain is built from TRBV29-1 and TRBJ1-2, with TRBD1 identical over 9 bases. The CDR3 is made up of 13 amino acids. The V gene's germline CDR1 is SQVTM and CDR2 ANQGSEA. V trimming: 3 bases; J trimming: 6 bases; junction bases outside the gene matches: 5.

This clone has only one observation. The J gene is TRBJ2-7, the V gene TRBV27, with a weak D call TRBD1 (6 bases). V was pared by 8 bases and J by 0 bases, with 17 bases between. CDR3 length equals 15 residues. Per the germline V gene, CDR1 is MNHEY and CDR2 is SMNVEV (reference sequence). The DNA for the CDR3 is TGTGCCAGCCAGACGGAAACAGGGTCCTCCTACGAGCAGTACTTC. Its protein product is CASQTETGSSYEQYF.

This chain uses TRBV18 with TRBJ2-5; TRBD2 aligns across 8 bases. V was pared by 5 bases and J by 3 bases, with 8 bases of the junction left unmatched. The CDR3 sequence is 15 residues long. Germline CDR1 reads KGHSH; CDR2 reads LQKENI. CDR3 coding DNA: TGTGCCAGCTCAACAACCAGCGGGAGCGAAGAGACCCAGTACTTC. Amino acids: CASSTTSGSEETQYF. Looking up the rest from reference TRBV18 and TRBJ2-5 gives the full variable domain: NAGVMQNPRHLVRRRGQEARLRCSPMKGHSHVYWYRQLPEEGLKFMVYLQKENIIDESGMPKERFSAEFPKEGPSILRIQQVVRGDSAAYFCASSTTSGSEETQYFGPGTRLLVL.

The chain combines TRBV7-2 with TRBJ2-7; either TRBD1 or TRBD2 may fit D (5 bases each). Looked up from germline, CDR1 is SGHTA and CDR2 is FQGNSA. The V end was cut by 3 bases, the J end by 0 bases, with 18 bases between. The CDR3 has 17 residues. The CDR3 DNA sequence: TGTGCCAGCAGCTTCCATTCCTCCGGGACCCGCTCCTACGAGCAGTACTTC. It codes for CASSFHSSGTRSYEQYF. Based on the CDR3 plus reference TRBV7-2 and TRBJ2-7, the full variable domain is GAGVSQSPSNKVTEKGKDVELRCDPISGHTALYWYRQSLGQGLEFLIYFQGNSAPDKSGLPSDRFSAERTGGSVSTLTIQRTQQEDSAVYLCASSFHSSGTRSYEQYFGPGTRLTVT.

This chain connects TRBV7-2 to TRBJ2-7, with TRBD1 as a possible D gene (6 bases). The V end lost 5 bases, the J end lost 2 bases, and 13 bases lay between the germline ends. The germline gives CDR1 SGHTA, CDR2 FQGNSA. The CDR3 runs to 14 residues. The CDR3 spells CASSHTDRPYEQYF. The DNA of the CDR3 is TGTGCCAGCAGCCATACGGACAGACCCTACGAGCAGTACTTC.

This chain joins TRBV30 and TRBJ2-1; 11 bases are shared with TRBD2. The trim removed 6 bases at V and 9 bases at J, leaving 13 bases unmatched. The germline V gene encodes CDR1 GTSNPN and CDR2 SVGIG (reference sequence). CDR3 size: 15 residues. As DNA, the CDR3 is TGTGCCTGCCCAAGGGTAGCGGGAGGGCACGTTGAGCAGTTCTTC. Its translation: CACPRVAGGHVEQFF.

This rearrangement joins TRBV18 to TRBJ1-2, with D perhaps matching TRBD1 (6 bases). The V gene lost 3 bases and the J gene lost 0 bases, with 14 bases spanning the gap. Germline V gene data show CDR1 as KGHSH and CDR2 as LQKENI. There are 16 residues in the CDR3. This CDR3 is CASSPGGQIANYGYTF. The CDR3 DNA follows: TGTGCCAGCTCACCGGGGGGCCAGATAGCTAACTATGGCTACACCTTC.

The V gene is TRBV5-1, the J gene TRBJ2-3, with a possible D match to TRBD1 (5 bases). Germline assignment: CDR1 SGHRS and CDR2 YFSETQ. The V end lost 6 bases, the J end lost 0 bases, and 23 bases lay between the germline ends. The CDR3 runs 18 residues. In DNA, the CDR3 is TGCGCCAGCACCACCGGACATCCCAATCCTTATAGCACAGATACGCAGTATTTT. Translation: CASTTGHPNPYSTDTQYF.

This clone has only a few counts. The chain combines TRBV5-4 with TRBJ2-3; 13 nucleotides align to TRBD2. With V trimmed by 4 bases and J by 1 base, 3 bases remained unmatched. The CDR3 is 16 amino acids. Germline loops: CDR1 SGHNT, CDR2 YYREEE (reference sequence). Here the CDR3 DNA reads TGTGCCAGCAGCGGGGGGACTAGCGGGGGCACAGATACGCAGTATTTT. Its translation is CASSGGTSGGTDTQYF.

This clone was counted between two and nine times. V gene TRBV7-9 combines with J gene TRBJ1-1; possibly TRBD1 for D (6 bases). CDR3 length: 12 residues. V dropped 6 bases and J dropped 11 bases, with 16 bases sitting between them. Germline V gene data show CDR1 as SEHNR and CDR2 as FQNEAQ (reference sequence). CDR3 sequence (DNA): TGTGCCAGCAGAGAAGCTGGGGGCCTGGCTTTCTTT. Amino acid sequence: CASREAGGLAFF.

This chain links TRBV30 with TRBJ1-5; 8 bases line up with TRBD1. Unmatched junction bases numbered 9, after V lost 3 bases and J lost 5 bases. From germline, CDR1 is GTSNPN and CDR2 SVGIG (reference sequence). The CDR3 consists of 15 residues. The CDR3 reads CAWSRTGPNDQPQHF. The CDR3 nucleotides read TGTGCCTGGAGCAGGACAGGGCCAAACGATCAGCCCCAGCATTTT.

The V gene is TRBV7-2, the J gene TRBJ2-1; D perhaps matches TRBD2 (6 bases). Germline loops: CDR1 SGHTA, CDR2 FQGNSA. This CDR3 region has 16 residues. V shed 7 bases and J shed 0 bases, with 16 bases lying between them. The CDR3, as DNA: TGTGCCAGCACCCTGGGCCGGGGGAACTCCTACAATGAGCAGTTCTTC. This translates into CASTLGRGNSYNEQFF.

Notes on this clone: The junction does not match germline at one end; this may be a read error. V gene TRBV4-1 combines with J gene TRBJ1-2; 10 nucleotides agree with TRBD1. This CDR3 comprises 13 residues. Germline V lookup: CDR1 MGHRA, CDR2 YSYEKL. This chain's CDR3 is CASSQERQGATAF. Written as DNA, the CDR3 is TGCGCCAGCAGCCAAGAGCGACAGGGGGCAACGGCCTTC.

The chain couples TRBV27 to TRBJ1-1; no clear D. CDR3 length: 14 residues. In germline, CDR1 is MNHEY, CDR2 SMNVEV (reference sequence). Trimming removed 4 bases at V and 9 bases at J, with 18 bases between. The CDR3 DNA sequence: TGTGCCAGCAGTTCCCTTGGCCGCGCGCACAAAGCTTTCTTT. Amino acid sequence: CASSSLGRAHKAFF.

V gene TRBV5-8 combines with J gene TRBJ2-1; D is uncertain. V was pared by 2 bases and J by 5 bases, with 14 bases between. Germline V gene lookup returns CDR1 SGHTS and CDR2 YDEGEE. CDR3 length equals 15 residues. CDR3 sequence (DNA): TGTGCCAGCAGCTTTGGCAGGAGCCCGAACAATGAGCAGTTCTTC. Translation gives CASSFGRSPNNEQFF.

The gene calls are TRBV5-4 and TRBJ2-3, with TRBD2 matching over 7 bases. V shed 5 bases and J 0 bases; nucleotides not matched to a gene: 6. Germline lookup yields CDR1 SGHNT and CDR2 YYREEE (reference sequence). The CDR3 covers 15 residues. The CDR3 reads CASSPSGTSTDTQYF. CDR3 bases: TGTGCCAGCAGTCCTAGCGGTACTAGCACAGATACGCAGTATTTT.